The clone carrying this TCR beta chain has a handful of counts. Its target is unknown. This sample is drawn from a study of beta chain features in type 1 diabetes. General study points: A potential PCR bias toward shorter templates would be equal in patient and control samples. Insertions were fewer and deletions more numerous at VDJ junctions in type 1 diabetes patients. There was a moderate but significant shortening of TCRB CDR3s in all four CD4+ subsets of Type 1 diabetes patients.

Around 0.12 L of blood, on average, came from one heparinised draw per donor. As every portion of the isolated RNA was reverse transcribed, the sequencing read expressed TCRB transcripts. TCRdb's table, derived via immunoSEQ multiplex PCR, lists solely in-frame clones and lacks some. The profile shows roughly 100,000 clones, about 26% of them singletons. Material for sequencing was central memory CD4+ T cells from blood. This receptor was identified in a woman under 30 with type 1 diabetes.

The CDR3: CASSLMTGNYEQYF. The CDR3 DNA follows: TGCGCCAGCAGCTTGATGACAGGGAACTACGAGCAGTACTTC. This chain links TRBV5-1 with TRBJ2-7; TRBD1 matches at 7 bases. The CDR3 is made up of 14 amino acids. The V gene's germline CDR1 is SGHRS and CDR2 YFSETQ. J gave up 3 bases and V 1 base, and 4 bases lay outside the gene matches.